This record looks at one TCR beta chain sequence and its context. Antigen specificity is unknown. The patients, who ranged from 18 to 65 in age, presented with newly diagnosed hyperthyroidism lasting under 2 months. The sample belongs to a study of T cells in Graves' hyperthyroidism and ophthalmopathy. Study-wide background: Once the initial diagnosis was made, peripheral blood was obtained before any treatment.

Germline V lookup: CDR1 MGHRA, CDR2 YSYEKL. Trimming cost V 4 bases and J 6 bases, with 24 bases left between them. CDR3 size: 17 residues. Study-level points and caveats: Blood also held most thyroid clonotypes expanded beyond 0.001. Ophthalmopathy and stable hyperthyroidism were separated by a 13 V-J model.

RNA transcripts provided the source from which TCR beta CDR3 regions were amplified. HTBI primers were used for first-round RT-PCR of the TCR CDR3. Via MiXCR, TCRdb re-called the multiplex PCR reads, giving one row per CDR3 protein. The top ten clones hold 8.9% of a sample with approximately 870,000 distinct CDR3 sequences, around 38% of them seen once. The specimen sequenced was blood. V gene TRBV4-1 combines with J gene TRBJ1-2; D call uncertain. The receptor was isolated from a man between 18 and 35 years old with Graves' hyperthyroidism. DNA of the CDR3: TGCGCCAGCAGCCCGGCCTCTGGCGGCGTCAACATCCATGGCTACACCTTC. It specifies CASSPASGGVNIHGYTF.